This T cell receptor (beta chain) was obtained from a study of blood T cell repertoires in COVID-19. For the study at large: Researchers got acute and convalescent COVID-19 samples from the United States, Italy and Spain. T cells, B-cell-depleted T cells, or PBMCs supplied cDNA or gDNA.

V lost 4 bases and J lost 0, with 10 bases in between. The CDR3 contains 15 residues. Germline V gene data show CDR1 as MRHNA and CDR2 as SNTAGT. Authors' methods: Nucleated cell number was recorded as an estimate derived from reference gene primer amplification. Data came from immunoSEQ multiplex PCR; TCRdb stores just in-frame clones and leaves some out. V and J calls and clone size are given by that table; D and trimming were obtained from the DNA. Here the sample spans fewer than 250,000 clones, about nine tenths being singletons. This chain joins TRBV6-4 and TRBJ2-1; D perhaps matches TRBD2 (6 bases). The sequenced sample consisted of peripheral blood. This clonotype was obtained from a woman aged 60-75 years with acute or convalescent COVID-19. CDR3 residues: CASSVAGSSYNEQFF. CDR3 bases: TGTGCCAGCAGTGTGGCGGGGAGCTCCTACAATGAGCAGTTCTTC.